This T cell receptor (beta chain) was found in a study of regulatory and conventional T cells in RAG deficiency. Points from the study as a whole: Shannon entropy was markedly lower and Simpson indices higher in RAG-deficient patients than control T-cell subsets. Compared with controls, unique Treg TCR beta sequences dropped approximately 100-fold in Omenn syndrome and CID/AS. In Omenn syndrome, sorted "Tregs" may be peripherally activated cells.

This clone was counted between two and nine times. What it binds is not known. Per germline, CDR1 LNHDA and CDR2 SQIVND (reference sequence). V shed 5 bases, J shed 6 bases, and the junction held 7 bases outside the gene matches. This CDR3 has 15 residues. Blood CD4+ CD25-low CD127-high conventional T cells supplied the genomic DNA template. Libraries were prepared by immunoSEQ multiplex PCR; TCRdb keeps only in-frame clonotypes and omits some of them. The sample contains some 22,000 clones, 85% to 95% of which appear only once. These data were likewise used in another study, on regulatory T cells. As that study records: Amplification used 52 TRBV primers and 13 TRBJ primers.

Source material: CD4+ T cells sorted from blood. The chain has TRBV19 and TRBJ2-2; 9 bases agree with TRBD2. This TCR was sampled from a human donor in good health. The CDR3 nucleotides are TGTGCCAGTAGTCTTGGCGGGGGGGCTCCCGGGGAGCTGTTTTTT. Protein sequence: CASSLGGGAPGELFF.